The T cell receptor beta chain described here comes from a study of blood T cell repertoires in COVID-19. Method: immunoSEQ multiplex PCR; TCRdb's copy keeps in-frame clones and lacks some. The sample shows 150,000 to 200,000 clones, around 84% of them seen only once. Germline CDR1 and CDR2: SGHDT and YYEEEE. The ends were cut back, 4 bases at V and 8 bases at J, with 9 bases in the middle. The CDR3 runs to 11 residues. V usage is TRBV5-6 and J usage is TRBJ1-1; D not resolved. The sequence derives from a woman between 70 and 85 years old with COVID-19, enrolled during active disease. Sequenced: peripheral blood. In DNA form, the CDR3 reads TGTGCCAGCAGCCGCCGAGGGGAAGCTTTCTTT. This gives the protein CASSRRGEAFF. The entire variable domain, with the rest obtained from reference TRBV5-6 and TRBJ1-1, is as follows: DAGVTQSPTHLIKTRGQQVTLRCSPKSGHDTVSWYQQALGQGPQFIFQYYEEEERQRGNFPDRFSGHQFPNYSSELNVNALLLGDSALYLCASSRRGEAFFGQGTRLTVV.